These 27 T cell receptor beta chains share one sample of origin, sequenced in a study of blood T cell repertoires in COVID-19 (dated by TCRdb to 2020 to 2022). The protocol used for the library was the immunoSEQ multiplex PCR assay. Sourced from immuneACCESS, this table was stored by TCRdb with only in-frame sequences that have V and J called. A share of the clones is absent; for the studies checked, an unresolved V gene accounts for under half, and the remainder has no known explanation. In this sample the table shows a few hundred thousand clones, 80% to 90% of which occur a single time. Over 9.5% of the sample is taken by the ten largest. Specimen: PBMCs or T cells enriched from blood (not recorded which). Receptor source: a woman younger than 30 who had recovered from COVID-19.

As concerns this clone: The sample contains more than one DNA sequence encoding this CDR3. The genes are TRBV30 and TRBJ2-7; 7 positions agree with TRBD1. The CDR3 contains 12 residues. Germline-derived CDR1 and CDR2 are GTSNPN and SVGIG (reference sequence). Germline trimming cut 2 bases from V and 4 bases from J; bases unmatched to any gene: 2. CDR3 in amino acids: CAWSLQGYEQYF. Here the CDR3 DNA reads TGTGCCTGGAGTCTACAGGGGTACGAGCAGTACTTC.

The rearrangement links TRBV29-1 to TRBJ1-1; D may be TRBD1 (5 bases). The germline V gene encodes CDR1 SQVTM and CDR2 ANQGSEA. The CDR3 totals 14 residues. V was shortened by 7 bases and J by 1 base, with 16 bases between the two germline ends. The CDR3 sequence is CSAYKWGQNTEAFF. The CDR3 region has the DNA TGCAGCGCTTACAAGTGGGGCCAGAACACTGAAGCTTTCTTT.

The CDR3 sequence: CASSEYHGLGMNTEAFF. CDR3 DNA sequence: TGTGCCAGCAGTGAATATCACGGACTCGGGATGAACACTGAAGCTTTCTTT. This rearrangement joins TRBV2 to TRBJ1-1; D is unresolved. This CDR3 has 17 residues. V was shortened by 2 bases and J by 0 bases, with 16 bases between the two germline ends. CDR1 and CDR2 from the germline V gene are SNHLY and FYNNEI.

V gene TRBV7-2 combines with J gene TRBJ1-5; maybe TRBD1 (5 bases). This CDR3 has 13 residues. In germline, CDR1 is SGHTA, CDR2 FQGNSA. Trimming took 3 bases from V and 5 from J, leaving 8 bases between them. Here the CDR3 reads CASSFQGDQPQHF. CDR3 nucleotides: TGTGCCAGCAGCTTTCAGGGTGATCAGCCCCAGCATTTT.

The V and J genes are TRBV7-9 and TRBJ2-1; TRBD2 matches 16 bases. Losses at the gene ends were 5 bases for V and 8 bases for J; bases not matched to a gene: 9. CDR1 SEHNR and CDR2 FQNEAQ come from the germline V gene (reference sequence). The CDR3 is made up of 17 amino acids. Written as DNA, the CDR3 is TGTGCCAGCAGCCCCGCGGGACTAGCGGGAGGGCGAGATGAGCAGTTCTTC. As protein: CASSPAGLAGGRDEQFF.

This chain joins TRBV15 and TRBJ1-6, with 7 bases matching TRBD1. The CDR3 is 14 amino acids. The V gene's germline CDR1 is LNHNV and CDR2 YYDKDF (reference sequence). Trimming took 7 bases from V and 5 from J; bases not matched to a gene: 5. This chain's CDR3 is CATTQGGDNSPLHF. CDR3 sequence (DNA): TGTGCCACCACCCAGGGGGGCGATAATTCACCCCTCCACTTT.

The genes are TRBV15 and TRBJ1-5; D ambiguous. This CDR3 is 13 amino acids long. V was clipped by 10 bases and J by 7 bases, with 17 bases between them. In germline, CDR1 is LNHNV, CDR2 YYDKDF (reference sequence). The CDR3 here is CAISTSPYQPQHF. Here the CDR3 DNA reads TGTGCCATTTCGACATCTCCATACCAGCCCCAGCATTTT. The whole variable domain, filled in from reference TRBV15 and TRBJ1-5, reads DAMVIQNPRYQVTQFGKPVTLSCSQTLNHNVMYWYQQKSSQAPKLLFHYYDKDFNNEADTPDNFQSRRPNTSFCFLDIRSPGLGDTAMYLCAISTSPYQPQHFGDGTRLSIL.

The chain couples TRBV4-1 to TRBJ1-4, with D possibly TRBD1 on 5 matching bases. Germline V gene sequence: CDR1 MGHRA, CDR2 YSYEKL. The V gene lost 0 bases and the J gene lost 10 bases, with 9 bases spanning the gap. This CDR3 is built from 13 residues. The CDR3 region has the DNA TGCGCCAGCAGCCAAGAACAGGTTCCAAAACTGTTTTTT. It encodes CASSQEQVPKLFF.

This chain joins TRBV7-7 and TRBJ2-2; 13 bases agree with TRBD2. Per the germline V gene, CDR1 is SSHAT and CDR2 is FNYEAQ (reference sequence). The CDR3 sequence is 16 residues long. V gave up 5 bases and J gave up 7 bases; unmatched junction bases: 7. CDR3 DNA sequence: TGTGCCAGCAGCCCAAGGACTAGCGGGAGTAACGGGGAGCTGTTTTTT. This sequence encodes CASSPRTSGSNGELFF.

The gene calls are TRBV7-3 and TRBJ1-5; TRBD1 is a possible D gene (6 bases). CDR3 size: 13 residues. Between the trimmed V and J ends, which lost 2 bases and 8 bases, there was a span of 10 bases. Germline assignment: CDR1 SGHTA and CDR2 FQGTGA. The CDR3 reads CASSLGPGEPQHF. CDR3 in DNA: TGTGCCAGCAGCTTAGGTCCAGGGGAGCCCCAGCATTTT.

The rearrangement joins TRBV28 to TRBJ1-2, with D possibly being TRBD1 (5 bases). The CDR3 has 14 amino acids. CDR1 is MDHEN and CDR2 is SYDVKM in the germline V gene. V lost 7 bases and J 0 bases, leaving 12 bases between the germline ends. Written as DNA, the CDR3 is TGTGCCAGCAATGCAGGGCTCTCTAACTATGGCTACACCTTC. This gives the protein CASNAGLSNYGYTF.

The rearrangement joins TRBV14 to TRBJ2-1, with 14 bases aligning to TRBD2. CDR1 is SGHDN, CDR2 FVKESK, per germline. V trimming: 2 bases; J trimming: 3 bases; junction bases outside the gene matches: 15. There are 21 residues in the CDR3. The CDR3 DNA sequence: TGTGCCAGCAGCCAACCTGGCCTCGGGACTAGCGGGAGTAGGGACTACAATGAGCAGTTCTTC. Translated, it gives CASSQPGLGTSGSRDYNEQFF.

The J gene is TRBJ1-1, the V gene TRBV6-6, with 8 bases aligning to TRBD1. The J segment lost 3 bases and the V segment lost 6 bases, leaving 9 bases of the junction unmatched. Germline V gene sequence: CDR1 MNHNY, CDR2 SVGAGI (reference sequence). The length of the CDR3 is 15 residues. The CDR3 spells CASSPGQGTDTEAFF. CDR3 coding DNA: TGTGCCAGCAGCCCTGGACAGGGAACAGACACTGAAGCTTTCTTT.

The chain uses TRBV7-3 and TRBJ1-5, with 8 bases identical to TRBD1. The V gene's germline CDR1 is SGHTA and CDR2 FQGTGA. This CDR3 region has 13 residues. The V gene end was trimmed by 4 bases and the J gene end by 7 bases; junction bases not matched to a gene: 3. The CDR3 sequence is CASSSDRAQPQHF. The CDR3 region has the DNA TGTGCCAGCAGCTCGGACAGGGCCCAGCCCCAGCATTTT.

The chain carries TRBV5-4 and TRBJ2-1; TRBD2 is a possible D gene (5 bases). The germline gives CDR1 SGHNT, CDR2 YYREEE (reference sequence). V dropped 2 bases and J dropped 4 bases, with 7 bases sitting between them. CDR3 size: 13 residues. In DNA, the CDR3 is TGTGCCAGCAGCTTCAGAGGGTACAATGAGCAGTTCTTC. Amino acids: CASSFRGYNEQFF. The full variable domain, with the rest looked up from reference TRBV5-4 and TRBJ2-1, is ETGVTQSPTHLIKTRGQQVTLRCSSQSGHNTVSWYQQALGQGPQFIFQYYREEENGRGNFPPRFSGLQFPNYSSELNVNALELDDSALYLCASSFRGYNEQFFGPGTRLTVL.

The CDR3 here is CASNRQGRDSPLHF. As DNA, the CDR3 is TGTGCCAGCAATCGACAGGGAAGAGATTCACCCCTCCACTTT. V gene TRBV2 combines with J gene TRBJ1-6, with 7 positions matching TRBD1. The CDR3 is 14 residues long. V was clipped by 7 bases and J by 8 bases; unmatched bases: 8. The germline V gene encodes CDR1 SNHLY and CDR2 FYNNEI.

The chain couples TRBV7-9 to TRBJ2-3; TRBD1 matches at 9 bases. This CDR3 contains 16 residues. V lost 5 bases to trimming and J lost 4 bases; unmatched junction nucleotides: 10. Germline CDR1 is SEHNR and CDR2 is FQNEAQ (reference sequence). Written as DNA, the CDR3 is TGTGCCAGCAGCGGACCGGGACAGGGAGATCCAGATACGCAGTATTTT. This gives the protein CASSGPGQGDPDTQYF. Using reference TRBV7-9 and TRBJ2-3 for the parts outside the CDR3, the full variable domain is DTGVSQNPRHKITKRGQNVTFRCDPISEHNRLYWYRQTLGQGPEFLTYFQNEAQLEKSRLLSDRFSAERPKGSFSTLEIQRTEQGDSAMYLCASSGPGQGDPDTQYFGPGTRLTVL.

The V gene is TRBV16, the J gene TRBJ1-2, with 7 bases matching TRBD1. The length of the CDR3 is 14 residues. V lost 7 bases to trimming and J lost 8 bases; unmatched junction nucleotides: 13. From germline, CDR1 is KGHSY and CDR2 FQNENV. The CDR3 DNA reads as TGTGCCAGCATGCATCGGACAGGTCGGAAGGGCTACACCTTC. This encodes CASMHRTGRKGYTF.

The genes are TRBV18 and TRBJ1-3; D is unclear. V was clipped by 2 bases and J by 0 bases, with 8 bases between them. This CDR3 spans 15 amino acids. CDR1 and CDR2 (germline): KGHSH, LQKENI. DNA for the CDR3: TGTGCCAGCTCACCAGTTGCAGGCTCTGGAAACACCATATATTTT. The encoded protein is CASSPVAGSGNTIYF.

V usage is TRBV30 and J usage is TRBJ1-5; TRBD1 might be the D (6 bases). V was trimmed by 1 base and J by 5 bases, leaving 15 bases between them. The CDR3 extends over 15 amino acids. Germline CDR1 is GTSNPN and CDR2 is SVGIG (reference sequence). The CDR3 loop is CAWSDPTRGYQPQHF. The CDR3 region has the DNA TGTGCCTGGAGTGATCCGACAAGGGGGTATCAGCCCCAGCATTTT.

The rearrangement joins TRBV11-2 to TRBJ2-6; possible D gene TRBD1, 6 bases. V was shortened by 3 bases and J by 0 bases, with 9 bases between the two germline ends. The CDR3 is 16 amino acids. Per germline, CDR1 SGHAT and CDR2 FQNNGV. CDR3 DNA sequence: TGTGCCAGCAGCTTGGGACAATCCTCTGGGGCCAACGTCCTGACTTTC. Translating gives CASSLGQSSGANVLTF.

This sequence joins TRBV19 and TRBJ2-7; 9 bases map to TRBD2. The CDR3 totals 13 residues. The germline CDR1 and CDR2 sequences are LNHDA and SQIVND (reference sequence). V was clipped by 3 bases and J by 7 bases; unmatched bases: 4. CDR3 nucleotide sequence: TGTGCCAGTAGTATTAGCGGGAGATTTGAGCAGTACTTC. This codes for CASSISGRFEQYF.

The chain is built from TRBV19 and TRBJ1-2, with 8 bases matching TRBD1. V was pared by 9 bases and J by 4 bases, with 7 bases of the junction left unmatched. The CDR3 is made up of 13 amino acids. From germline, CDR1 is LNHDA and CDR2 SQIVND (reference sequence). The CDR3 is CASRRGRAYGYTF. CDR3 DNA: TGTGCCAGCCGCAGGGGGCGCGCCTATGGCTACACCTTC.

This clone was counted a few times. The rearrangement links TRBV18 to TRBJ1-2; possibly TRBD1 for D (5 bases). Between the trimmed V and J ends, which lost 4 bases and 3 bases, there was a span of 12 bases. Germline V gene data show CDR1 as KGHSH and CDR2 as LQKENI. The CDR3 runs to 14 residues. The chain's CDR3 is CASSLVRGDYGYTF. The CDR3 nucleotides read TGTGCCAGCTCACTAGTACGGGGGGACTATGGCTACACCTTC.

This clone appeared a single time. The chain couples TRBV7-9 to TRBJ1-5; D may be TRBD1 (6 bases). Germline CDR1 is SEHNR and CDR2 is FQNEAQ (reference sequence). V lost 5 bases and J lost 7, with 15 bases in between. CDR3 length equals 14 residues. CDR3 coding DNA: TGTGCCAGCAGCGTAACAGGGTCTAGGCAGCCCCAGCATTTT. This translates into CASSVTGSRQPQHF.

The chain couples TRBV7-8 to TRBJ2-7, with TRBD2 matching over 13 bases. The germline CDR1 and CDR2 sequences are SGHVS and FQNEAQ. The CDR3 consists of 17 residues. V lost 4 bases and J lost 0; bases outside the gene matches: 6. The CDR3 region has the DNA TGTGCCAGCAGCTACCCAGGGACTAGCGGGACCTCCTACGAGCAGTACTTC. This translates into CASSYPGTSGTSYEQYF.

CDR3 nucleotide sequence: TGTGCCAGCAGTGCAGATGGGCCGGCCGGAAACACCATATATTTT. Amino acids: CASSADGPAGNTIYF. The gene calls are TRBV25-1 and TRBJ1-3; D remains unclear. CDR1 is MGHDK, CDR2 SYGVNS, per germline. V was pared by 4 bases and J by 4 bases, with 14 bases between. This CDR3 comprises 15 residues.